This entry is about one T cell receptor (beta chain). The repertoire was sequenced with immunoSEQ multiplex PCR; TCRdb's copy has only in-frame clones and lacks some. The data show more than 200,000 clones, 70% to 90% seen once. In germline, CDR1 is SEHNR, CDR2 FQNEAQ (reference sequence). CDR3 length equals 12 residues. V shed 5 bases and J shed 8 bases, with 9 bases lying between them. The sample belongs to a study of blood T cell repertoires in COVID-19. The J gene is TRBJ1-4, the V gene TRBV7-9; D is ambiguous. This clonotype originated in a woman in her forties who had recovered from COVID-19. Sequencing was performed on peripheral blood. CDR3 sequence reads: CASSPGREKLFF. The CDR3 DNA sequence: TGTGCCAGCAGCCCTGGCCGAGAAAAACTGTTTTTT.